This T cell receptor (beta chain) stems from a study of blood T cell repertoires in COVID-19. The repertoire was sequenced with immunoSEQ multiplex PCR; TCRdb's copy has only in-frame clones and lacks some. The profile shows fewer than 300,000 clones, roughly 83% of them singletons. The V and J ends lost 4 bases and 1 base respectively, with 7 bases between them. The CDR3 covers 13 residues. Germline assignment: CDR1 LNHDA and CDR2 SQIVND (reference sequence). The sample comprised peripheral blood. The rearrangement joins TRBV19 to TRBJ1-1, with D perhaps TRBD1 (5 bases). The clonotype was recovered from a woman in her seventies with active or convalescent COVID-19. CDR3 coding DNA: TGTGCCAGTAGTAGGGGCCAGAACACTGAAGCTTTCTTT. Its translation is CASSRGQNTEAFF.